What follows are 20 T cell receptor beta chains derived from one specimen sequenced in a study of blood T cells in healthy people across ages. Together with a sample-barcoded 5' primer, a J-beta primer mix was included in a second PCR lasting about 7 to 11 cycles. TCRdb independently ran MiXCR on the 5' RACE reads; one entry per CDR3 protein. The sample consists of roughly 1,500,000 distinct CDR3 sequences, approximately 40% of them appearing once. Material for sequencing was blood. The receptors stem from a young woman in good health.

The chain has TRBV7-2 and TRBJ2-1, with TRBD2 identical over 7 bases. With V trimmed by 4 bases and J by 9 bases, 12 bases remained unmatched. Germline lookup yields CDR1 SGHTA and CDR2 FQGNSA. The CDR3 has 15 residues. CDR3 nucleotide sequence: TGTGCCAGCAGCTCGGGGGGACGAGCGGGAAGTGAGCAGTTCTTC. Translation: CASSSGGRAGSEQFF.

The chain employs TRBV27 and TRBJ1-1; 12 positions agree with TRBD1. Germline V gene lookup returns CDR1 MNHEY and CDR2 SMNVEV (reference sequence). This CDR3 spans 16 amino acids. The V segment lost 8 bases and the J segment 4 bases; nucleotides outside the gene matches: 11. CDR3 nucleotide sequence: TGTGCCAGCCCTCCCGGTCCGGGACAGGGGGCCACTGAAGCTTTCTTT. The encoded protein is CASPPGPGQGATEAFF.

The chain employs TRBV20-1 and TRBJ2-7; 10 bases match TRBD1. The germline V gene has CDR1 DFQATT and CDR2 SNEGSKA (reference sequence). Trimming took 6 bases from V and 6 from J; bases not matched to a gene: 17. The CDR3 spans 16 residues. DNA of the CDR3: TGCAGTGCCACCGCCTGGGGCCGGGACAGGGGTGGCGAGCAGTACTTC. It codes for CSATAWGRDRGGEQYF.

The chain employs TRBV6-2 or TRBV6-3 and TRBJ2-7, with TRBD1 matching over 7 bases. Germline CDR1 and CDR2: MNHEY and SVGEGT. There are 15 residues in the CDR3. J was trimmed by 3 bases and V by 6 bases; bases with no gene match: 11. The CDR3 bases are TGTGCCAGCAGGAGCACCGGACAGGCCCTCTACGAGCAGTACTTC. Protein sequence: CASRSTGQALYEQYF.

The chain uses TRBV6-5 and TRBJ2-1, with D hard to call. Trimming cost V 6 bases and J 4 bases, with 10 bases left between them. The CDR3 totals 13 residues. Germline loops: CDR1 MNHEY, CDR2 SVGAGI. The chain's CDR3 is CASRKDDYNEQFF. The CDR3 nucleotides are TGTGCCAGCAGAAAAGACGATTACAATGAGCAGTTCTTC.

This clonotype was counted a few times. The junction differs from germline at one of its ends, possibly a read error. V gene TRBV6-5 combines with J gene TRBJ1-2; a possible D gene is TRBD1 (6 bases). From germline, CDR1 is MNHEY and CDR2 SVGAGI. This CDR3 has 15 amino acids. CDR3 DNA sequence: TGTGCCAGCAGAGGTGGGGGCGGGCTGAGGTCAGGCTACACCTTT. It specifies CASRGGGGLRSGYTF.

The chain carries TRBV20-1 and TRBJ2-2; D perhaps matches TRBD1 (5 bases). Per germline, CDR1 DFQATT and CDR2 SNEGSKA (reference sequence). Trimming pared 6 bases from V and 0 bases from J, leaving 14 bases between. The CDR3 has 15 amino acids. CDR3 sequence reads: CSALSGASNTGELFF. DNA for the CDR3: TGCAGTGCACTAAGTGGGGCTTCGAACACCGGGGAGCTGTTTTTT.

V usage is TRBV5-1 and J usage is TRBJ1-6; 7 bases line up with TRBD1. The ends lost 4 bases at V and 5 bases at J; junction bases unmatched: 6. The CDR3 loop spans 15 amino acids. In germline, CDR1 is SGHRS, CDR2 YFSETQ. DNA for the CDR3: TGCGCCAGCAGCGGAACGGGACAGAATAATTCACCCCTCCACTTT. Translation gives CASSGTGQNNSPLHF.

This clonotype appeared a few times. This chain uses TRBV12-3 or TRBV12-4 with TRBJ2-1; D is possibly TRBD2 (6 bases). Trimming stripped 9 bases from V and 8 bases from J, with 14 bases between. This CDR3 is 12 amino acids long. The DNA of the CDR3 is TGTGCCAGTGGTGGGGGGACGGATGAGCAGTTCTTC. It translates to CASGGGTDEQFF.

This chain joins TRBV4-1 and TRBJ1-6; D uncertain. In germline, CDR1 is MGHRA, CDR2 YSYEKL. The CDR3 sequence is 14 residues long. Trimming pared 3 bases from V and 9 bases from J, leaving 12 bases between. As DNA, the CDR3 is TGCGCCAGCAGCCAGGCTTACAACGGTTCACCCCTCCACTTT. It codes for CASSQAYNGSPLHF.

This chain uses TRBV7-2 with TRBJ1-2, with 8 positions matching TRBD1. The V segment lost 5 bases and the J segment 3 bases; nucleotides outside the gene matches: 8. This CDR3 has 15 amino acids. Germline V gene sequence: CDR1 SGHTA, CDR2 FQGNSA. The CDR3: CASSPRTGFDYGYTF. The CDR3 DNA reads TGTGCCAGCAGCCCGAGGACAGGGTTCGACTATGGCTACACCTTC.

The chain couples TRBV7-8 to TRBJ2-3; maybe TRBD1 (6 bases). V dropped 7 bases and J dropped 6 bases, with 14 bases sitting between them. CDR3 length: 13 amino acids. Looked up from germline, CDR1 is SGHVS and CDR2 is FQNEAQ. The CDR3 DNA sequence: TGTGCCAGCAATCTAGGGGGTTTGGATACGCAGTATTTT. The encoded protein is CASNLGGLDTQYF.

There are a few counts of this clonotype. The chain carries TRBV6-1 and TRBJ1-5; D is possibly TRBD1 (5 bases). Trimming took off 2 bases at V and 7 bases at J, with 12 bases between the two ends. Germline V gene data show CDR1 as MNHNS and CDR2 as SASEGT. The CDR3 is 14 residues long. Here the CDR3 reads CASSESSGFQPQHF. CDR3 nucleotide sequence: TGTGCCAGCAGTGAATCCTCAGGGTTCCAGCCCCAGCATTTT.

A note on this clonotype: Sequence at one end of the junction differs from germline and may be a read error. DNA for the CDR3: TGTGCCATCAGGGAACAGGGGGCCTCCCACAATGAGCAGTTCTTC. This gives the protein CAIREQGASHNEQFF. The V gene is TRBV10-3, the J gene TRBJ2-1; 9 nucleotides line up with TRBD1. CDR3 length equals 15 residues. Germline V gene lookup returns CDR1 ENHRY and CDR2 SYGVKD.

This sequence joins TRBV5-6 and TRBJ2-3; D might be TRBD2 (6 bases). The length of the CDR3 is 15 residues. Germline values: CDR1 SGHDT, CDR2 YYEEEE. The V and J ends lost 3 bases and 2 bases respectively, with 13 bases between them. CDR3 amino acids: CASSYPGGATDTQYF. In DNA form, the CDR3 reads TGTGCCAGCAGCTACCCCGGGGGAGCCACAGATACGCAGTATTTT.

The rearrangement joins TRBV4-1 to TRBJ1-1; D is unclear. The CDR3 is made up of 15 amino acids. Germline lookup yields CDR1 MGHRA and CDR2 YSYEKL. Trimming removed 2 bases from V and 2 bases from J, with 12 bases in between. CDR3 region: CASSQSAGLNTEAFF. CDR3 sequence (DNA): TGCGCCAGCAGCCAAAGTGCAGGACTCAACACTGAAGCTTTCTTT.

This chain links TRBV6-5 with TRBJ2-3; 7 bases match TRBD2. The CDR3 loop spans 15 amino acids. V lost 6 bases, J lost 3 bases, and 9 bases stayed unmatched. Germline CDR1 MNHEY, CDR2 SVGAGI. As DNA, the CDR3 is TGTGCCAGCAGAACGGGGGGAGTAGGGACAGATACGCAGTATTTT. This codes for CASRTGGVGTDTQYF.

The chain employs TRBV20-1 and TRBJ2-1; 12 positions match TRBD2. The V and J ends lost 4 bases and 9 bases, in that order; junction bases with no gene match: 7. Germline CDR1 is DFQATT and CDR2 is SNEGSKA (reference sequence). The CDR3 is made up of 14 amino acids. The CDR3: CSAIRLAGVGEQFF. The CDR3 DNA is TGCAGTGCTATACGACTAGCGGGAGTAGGTGAGCAGTTCTTC.

This clonotype was seen a handful of times. The V and J genes are TRBV10-1 and TRBJ2-5; TRBD2 is a possible D gene (6 bases). In germline, CDR1 is WNHNN, CDR2 SYGVQD (reference sequence). V lost 0 bases to trimming and J lost 4 bases, with 12 bases between them. The CDR3 is made up of 15 amino acids. The chain's CDR3 is CASSESRFSGETQYF. CDR3 bases: TGCGCCAGCAGTGAGTCCCGTTTTAGCGGAGAGACCCAGTACTTC.

This clonotype was counted only a few times. V usage is TRBV6-5 and J usage is TRBJ2-1; the D is unclear. The CDR3 loop spans 15 amino acids. Per germline, CDR1 MNHEY and CDR2 SVGAGI. The ends were cut back, 0 bases at V and 3 bases at J, with 9 bases in the middle. The CDR3 DNA sequence: TGTGCCAGCAGTTACTCGATAGACCTCTACAATGAGCAGTTCTTC. It specifies CASSYSIDLYNEQFF.